The 2 T cell receptor beta chains below come from one sample, sequenced in a study of sequential checkpoint blockade in melanoma. Libraries were prepared by immunoSEQ multiplex PCR; TCRdb keeps only in-frame clonotypes and omits some of them. The table lists around 12,000 clones, roughly 82% of them singletons. As for treatment: randomized to nivolumab then ipilimumab (arm A) or the reverse (arm B). The sample consisted of CD8+ T cells sorted from blood (inferred from file names), taken from a patient given nivolumab and ipilimumab in sequence. These receptors all come from a human donor with melanoma.

V and J are TRBV2 and TRBJ1-5, with D perhaps matching TRBD1 (5 bases). Trimming left V 1 base short and J 0 bases short, with 16 bases between. The CDR3 has 18 amino acids. Per the germline V gene, CDR1 is SNHLY and CDR2 is FYNNEI. In nucleotides, the CDR3 is TGTGCCAGCAGTGAAGGGCAGTCTTGGGGCCTTAGCAATCAGCCCCAGCATTTT. This encodes CASSEGQSWGLSNQPQHF.

This clone was found a few times. This chain connects TRBV5-6 to TRBJ1-3; D gene ambiguous. This CDR3 comprises 14 residues. Germline-derived CDR1 and CDR2 are SGHDT and YYEEEE. Trimming took 1 base from V and 0 from J, leaving 5 bases between them. CDR3 protein: CASSLIYSGNTIYF. In DNA form, the CDR3 reads TGTGCCAGCAGCTTGATATACTCTGGAAACACCATATATTTT.